This T cell receptor (beta chain) was captured by sequencing in a study of blood T cell repertoires in COVID-19. Study-level background: Material from acute and convalescent COVID-19 was sourced from the United States, Italy and Spain. T cells, B-cell-depleted T cells, or PBMCs supplied cDNA or gDNA.

In the authors' workflow: Reference gene primer amplification gave nucleated cell count estimates. Libraries were prepared by immunoSEQ multiplex PCR; TCRdb keeps only in-frame clonotypes and omits some of them. V, J and clone size are those of that table, while D and trimming were read from the DNA. This table has hundreds of thousands of clones, roughly 89% appearing once. This CDR3 contains 15 residues. The V end was cut by 1 base, the J end by 4 bases, with 13 bases between. The germline CDR1 and CDR2 sequences are SGHAT and FQNNGV. This sequence joins TRBV11-2 and TRBJ1-1; TRBD1 might be the D (5 bases). The sequenced material came from peripheral blood. This TCR came from a middle-aged man with acute or convalescent COVID-19. The CDR3 DNA reads as TGTGCCAGCAGCTTAGGGCAGGGATGGGGCACTGAAGCTTTCTTT. It encodes CASSLGQGWGTEAFF.